Below are 28 T cell receptor beta chains sequenced from a single sample in a study of T cell repertoires in cytomegalovirus infection. Using its own MiXCR run on the reads, TCRdb lists one record per CDR3 protein. The sample consists of 900,000 to 950,000 distinct CDR3 sequences, roughly 30% of them appearing once. The antigens for these receptors are not known. The specimen was cultured CD8+ T cells from PBMCs, collected from culture after CMV antigen stimulation. These receptor sequences come from a human donor in good health (CMV status not recorded). Some clones in this sample may be carry-over from other donors' samples.

This chain connects TRBV20-1 to TRBJ2-7; 11 bases fit TRBD2. The CDR3 sequence is 14 residues long. Trimming removed 0 bases from V and 6 bases from J; junction bases left unmatched: 4. Germline V gene lookup returns CDR1 DFQATT and CDR2 SNEGSKA (reference sequence). In DNA form, the CDR3 reads TGCAGTGCTAGAGAGGAACTAGCGGGGGTCGAGCAGTACTTC. Protein product: CSAREELAGVEQYF.

Regarding this clonotype: A much larger clone differs from this one at a single base, so this may be a read error. This chain links TRBV7-9 with TRBJ2-1, with D possibly called TRBD1 or TRBD2 (5 bases each). CDR3 length equals 17 residues. Germline CDR1 and CDR2: SEHNR and FQNEAQ (reference sequence). CDR3 loop: CASSQMPGPTSYNKQFF. In DNA, the CDR3 is TGTGCCAGCAGCCAAATGCCGGGACCGACGTCCTACAATAAGCAGTTCTTC.

This clonotype was detected a few times. This chain connects TRBV24-1 to TRBJ2-3; D call uncertain. V lost 1 base to trimming and J lost 0 bases, with 4 bases between them. This CDR3 is 14 amino acids long. From germline, CDR1 is KGHDR and CDR2 SFDVKD. The CDR3 sequence: CATSDFPSTDTQYF. The CDR3 DNA follows: TGTGCCACCAGTGATTTTCCCAGCACAGATACGCAGTATTTT.

This clonotype was picked up a small number of times. The V and J genes are TRBV14 and TRBJ2-3; 10 nucleotides agree with TRBD2. V lost 5 bases to trimming and J lost 2 bases; unmatched junction nucleotides: 7. Per germline, CDR1 SGHDN and CDR2 FVKESK. This CDR3 spans 16 amino acids. Here the CDR3 reads CASSYVAGGTTDTQYF. In DNA, the CDR3 is TGTGCCAGCAGCTACGTAGCGGGGGGCACCACAGATACGCAGTATTTT. The full variable domain, rest sourced from reference TRBV14 and TRBJ2-3, is EAGVTQFPSHSVIEKGQTVTLRCDPISGHDNLYWYRRVMGKEIKFLLHFVKESKQDESGMPNNRFLAERTGGTYSTLKVQPAELEDSGVYFCASSYVAGGTTDTQYFGPGTRLTVL.

The CDR3: CASSYPNQGANTGELFF. The CDR3 bases are TGTGCCAGCAGTTACCCTAACCAGGGAGCGAACACCGGGGAGCTGTTTTTT. The chain recombines TRBV6-6 with TRBJ2-2; D may match TRBD1 or TRBD2 (5 bases each). V shed 2 bases and J shed 0 bases, with 13 bases lying between them. CDR1 is MNHNY, CDR2 SVGAGI, per germline (reference sequence). This CDR3 is 17 amino acids long.

The table lists this clonotype with many counts. The CDR3 nucleotides are TGTGCCAGCAGCTCTCTAGCGGGGGGCTCCTACGAGCAGTACTTC. It yields the protein CASSSLAGGSYEQYF. The rearrangement joins TRBV7-2 to TRBJ2-7, with TRBD2 matching over 11 bases. V lost 4 bases and J lost 0; bases outside the gene matches: 2. Germline assignment: CDR1 SGHTA and CDR2 FQGNSA. The CDR3 has 15 residues.

This clonotype was picked up a small number of times. This chain joins TRBV6-6 and TRBJ2-7; D gene unclear. V was cut by 5 bases and J by 0 bases, with 11 bases left in between. CDR3 length: 14 residues. CDR1 MNHNY and CDR2 SVGAGI come from the germline V gene (reference sequence). The CDR3 DNA follows: TGTGCCAGCAGTCTCTTGACATTCTCCTACGAGCAGTACTTC. It translates to CASSLLTFSYEQYF.

V gene TRBV24-1 combines with J gene TRBJ2-2; 7 bases match TRBD1. Germline loops: CDR1 KGHDR, CDR2 SFDVKD. With 4 bases clipped from V and 6 bases from J, the junction kept 1 base outside the gene matches. The CDR3 spans 13 residues. Written as DNA, the CDR3 is TGTGCCACCAGTGAAACAGGGGCCGGGGAGCTGTTTTTT. Its protein is CATSETGAGELFF.

This rearrangement joins TRBV19 to TRBJ1-1; D is perhaps TRBD1 (5 bases). This CDR3 contains 14 residues. Germline V lookup: CDR1 LNHDA, CDR2 SQIVND (reference sequence). V was cut by 7 bases and J by 3 bases, with 15 bases left in between. Here the CDR3 DNA reads TGTGCCAGTACCCCTCTAGCGGGGGACACTGAAGCTTTCTTT. This encodes CASTPLAGDTEAFF.

This clonotype was seen repeatedly, ten times or more. The chain couples TRBV7-9 to TRBJ1-5; unclear D gene. The CDR3 sequence is 14 residues long. Looked up from germline, CDR1 is SEHNR and CDR2 is FQNEAQ (reference sequence). The V end lost 3 bases, the J end lost 3 bases, and 9 bases lay between the germline ends. The CDR3 is CASSLAPINQPQHF. As DNA, the CDR3 is TGTGCCAGCAGCTTGGCCCCAATCAATCAGCCCCAGCATTTT.

This clonotype occurred many times. CDR3 region: CASSLFSTDTQYF. The CDR3 DNA sequence: TGTGCCAGCAGCTTATTTAGCACAGATACGCAGTATTTT. The chain joins TRBV12-3 or TRBV12-4 to TRBJ2-3, with D uncertain. CDR3 size: 13 residues. V was cut by 6 bases and J by 0 bases, with 7 bases left in between.

This clonotype was detected ten times or more. V usage is TRBV7-2 and J usage is TRBJ2-7; 10 bases agree with TRBD1. Germline-derived CDR1 and CDR2 are SGHTA and FQGNSA. This CDR3 region has 15 residues. V gave up 4 bases and J gave up 1 base; unmatched junction bases: 4. The CDR3 DNA follows: TGTGCCAGCAGCTCCTGGACAGGGGGTTCCTACGAGCAGTACTTC. Its protein is CASSSWTGGSYEQYF.

J is TRBJ1-1 and V is TRBV19; D is possibly TRBD1 (5 bases). The germline V gene has CDR1 LNHDA and CDR2 SQIVND (reference sequence). The germline V and J ends were trimmed by 8 bases and 5 bases, with 15 bases remaining between them. The CDR3 has 13 amino acids. CDR3 amino acids: CASGTVVRTEAFF. CDR3 nucleotide sequence: TGTGCCAGTGGGACTGTCGTTAGGACTGAAGCTTTCTTT.

This chain joins TRBV27 and TRBJ1-5; D gene unclear. Trimming shortened V by 0 bases and J by 3 bases, and 9 bases separated the two germline ends. Germline CDR1 is MNHEY and CDR2 is SMNVEV (reference sequence). The CDR3 runs to 15 residues. CDR3 nucleotides: TGTGCCAGCAGTTTATCGGCCGGTCCCAATCAGCCCCAGCATTTT. This gives the protein CASSLSAGPNQPQHF.

The chain employs TRBV5-1 and TRBJ2-1; D is unclear. The V gene's germline CDR1 is SGHRS and CDR2 YFSETQ. Between the trimmed V and J ends, which lost 4 bases and 9 bases, there was a span of 11 bases. The CDR3 is 12 residues long. The DNA for the CDR3 is TGCGCCAGCAGCAGTCGAGGCGGTGAGCAGTTCTTC. This encodes CASSSRGGEQFF.

This clonotype was counted at least ten times. The chain uses TRBV4-1 and TRBJ1-1; D remains unclear. This CDR3 has 15 residues. V was trimmed by 3 bases and J by 0 bases, leaving 11 bases between them. Germline-derived CDR1 and CDR2 are MGHRA and YSYEKL. CDR3 sequence (DNA): TGCGCCAGCAGCCACCCCGGGTCTTTGAACACTGAAGCTTTCTTT. This translates into CASSHPGSLNTEAFF.

Details on this clonotype: This sequence may be a read error, since a much larger clone differs from it by one base. The chain is built from TRBV7-6 and TRBJ2-5, with 8 bases matching TRBD2. There are 17 residues in the CDR3. The germline V gene has CDR1 SGHVS and CDR2 FNYEAQ. J lost 5 bases, V lost 2 bases, and 13 bases had no gene match. The CDR3 loop is CASSLSTWRGAIETQYF. CDR3 coding DNA: TGTGCCAGCAGCTTATCGACGTGGCGGGGGGCGATCGAGACCCAGTACTTC.

The chain links TRBV2 to TRBJ1-2; TRBD1 agrees at 7 bases. CDR1 is SNHLY and CDR2 is FYNNEI in the germline V gene. The ends lost 9 bases at V and 10 bases at J; junction bases unmatched: 5. CDR3 length: 10 amino acids. CDR3 loop: CARSQGDYTF. CDR3 bases: TGTGCCAGGAGCCAGGGGGACTACACCTTC.

The CDR3, as DNA: TGCAGCGTTTTTTCCGGGACAGGGGGAGAAGCTTTCTTT. Its translation is CSVFSGTGGEAFF. This chain connects TRBV29-1 to TRBJ1-1; 11 bases are shared with TRBD1. Trimming cost V 5 bases and J 8 bases; bases outside gene matches: 7. CDR3 length: 13 amino acids. Germline CDR1 and CDR2: SQVTM and ANQGSEA.

This clonotype turned up a few times. This sequence joins TRBV6-2 or TRBV6-3 and TRBJ2-7; D is uncertain. Trimming pared 6 bases from V and 6 bases from J, leaving 18 bases between. CDR3 length: 14 amino acids. The germline V gene has CDR1 MNHEY and CDR2 SVGEGT. CDR3 nucleotide sequence: TGTGCCAGCAGCCTCTTGGCAGGCAGGTTCGAGCAGTACGTC. It translates to CASSLLAGRFEQYV.

This rearrangement joins TRBV27 to TRBJ1-2; D gene unclear. CDR1 and CDR2 (germline): MNHEY, SMNVEV (reference sequence). With 3 bases removed from V and 3 bases from J, the gap between germline ends came to 8 bases. This CDR3 is 13 amino acids long. As DNA, the CDR3 is TGTGCCAGCAGTTTCTATAACGACTATGGCTACACCTTC. This encodes CASSFYNDYGYTF.

J is TRBJ2-7 and V is TRBV14; TRBD2 is a possible D gene (6 bases). The CDR3 consists of 18 residues. Trimming shortened V by 3 bases and J by 2 bases, and 23 bases separated the two germline ends. Germline V lookup: CDR1 SGHDN, CDR2 FVKESK. CDR3 nucleotides: TGTGCCAGCAGCCAGGCGTCAAGGACTGGGACTCTAGCCTACGAGCAGTACTTC. Encoded protein: CASSQASRTGTLAYEQYF.

This clonotype has only a few counts. The V gene is TRBV6-5, the J gene TRBJ2-7; TRBD1 agrees at 7 bases. The germline V gene has CDR1 MNHEY and CDR2 SVGAGI. This CDR3 has 15 amino acids. V was clipped by 2 bases and J by 2 bases; unmatched bases: 6. This CDR3 is CASSYARDSPYEQYV. The DNA of the CDR3 is TGTGCCAGCAGTTACGCCAGGGACAGCCCCTACGAGCAGTACGTC.

The chain links TRBV27 to TRBJ2-7, with TRBD1 matching over 9 bases. The CDR3 totals 11 residues. The V and J ends lost 8 bases and 6 bases, in that order; junction bases with no gene match: 2. Germline-derived CDR1 and CDR2 are MNHEY and SMNVEV (reference sequence). Here the CDR3 reads CASWTGAEQYF. The CDR3 nucleotides read TGTGCCAGCTGGACAGGGGCCGAGCAGTACTTC.

This clonotype turned up a few times. The V gene is TRBV19, the J gene TRBJ2-1, with a possible D match to TRBD1 (5 bases). The CDR3 runs to 13 residues. Germline loops: CDR1 LNHDA, CDR2 SQIVND (reference sequence). The V end was cut by 5 bases, the J end by 5 bases, with 10 bases between. The chain's CDR3 is CASSPGNDNEQFF. The CDR3, as DNA: TGTGCCAGTAGTCCAGGGAACGACAATGAGCAGTTCTTC.

This clonotype was recorded a few times. The V gene is TRBV7-9, the J gene TRBJ1-2; D may be TRBD1 (6 bases). The CDR3 totals 15 residues. Germline-derived CDR1 and CDR2 are SEHNR and FQNEAQ (reference sequence). The ends were cut back, 1 base at V and 2 bases at J, with 11 bases in the middle. CDR3 region: CASSLGTANNYGYTF. For the CDR3, the DNA is TGTGCCAGCAGCTTAGGGACAGCCAACAACTATGGCTACACCTTC.

This clonotype was recorded a few times. V and J are TRBV4-1 and TRBJ1-1; D remains ambiguous. The CDR3 spans 12 residues. Germline CDR1 is MGHRA and CDR2 is YSYEKL. Trimming stripped 0 bases from V and 10 bases from J, with 9 bases between. This CDR3 is CASSQDKTGAFF. Written as DNA, the CDR3 is TGCGCCAGCAGCCAAGATAAGACGGGAGCTTTCTTT.

The J gene is TRBJ2-1, the V gene TRBV4-2; D is possibly TRBD1 (6 bases). Germline values: CDR1 LGHNA, CDR2 YNFKEQ. Deletions cut 1 base from V and 2 bases from J, with 15 bases between. The CDR3 spans 17 residues. This CDR3 reads CASSQGSQGIAYNEQFF. The CDR3 DNA sequence: TGTGCCAGCAGCCAAGGTTCTCAGGGGATCGCCTACAATGAGCAGTTCTTC.